Listed below are T cell receptor beta chains from one sample, sequenced in a study of beta chain features in type 1 diabetes. Measured with immunoSEQ multiplex PCR; TCRdb has only the in-frame clones, and not every one. This sample carries hundreds of thousands of clones, more than 12% of them seen once, and the ten largest clones take 0.04%. The sample taken for sequencing was naive CD4+ T cells from blood. These receptors were collected from a man aged 18 to 30 with type 1 diabetes. The CDR3 runs from the conserved cysteine through the conserved F or W.

v_gene	j_gene	CDR3aa
TRBV6-4	TRBJ2-1	CASKTGTSGHNEQFF
TRBV7-9	TRBJ2-5	CASSPLPGQPVQETQYF
TRBV2	TRBJ2-5	CASSVGETTGFLKTQYF
TRBV5-4	TRBJ2-2	CASSGVAGGTTGELFF
TRBV9	TRBJ1-1	CASSVGTRGNTEAFF
TRBV7-2	TRBJ2-1	CATGRGLAVAYNEQFF
TRBV28	TRBJ2-3	CASSPGKDTQYF
TRBV5-1	TRBJ2-5	CASSPGTGGREQYF
TRBV28	TRBJ2-3	CASSLGATQYF
TRBV2	TRBJ2-2	CASSEWGGSNTGELFF
TRBV19	TRBJ2-1	CASTYRTGSYNEQFF
TRBV7-7	TRBJ2-3	CASSVGLSTDTQYF
TRBV27	TRBJ2-2	CASTPGDRVGTGELFF
TRBV30	TRBJ1-5	CAWSGGRALQPQHF
TRBV7-2	TRBJ2-3	CASRGTSGRKLTDTQYF
TRBV7-2	TRBJ2-5	CASSPGIQETQYF
TRBV25-1	TRBJ2-7	CASTPGQTYEQYF
TRBV7-2	TRBJ2-2	CASSLVLASNTGELFF
TRBV7-2	TRBJ2-5	CASSLDVETQYF
TRBV5-1	TRBJ2-5	CASSLERGQETQYF
TRBV18	TRBJ2-7	CASSPRANEQYF
TRBV29-1	TRBJ2-5	CSVDNGERALETQYF